This TCR beta chain was found in a study of T cells in Graves' hyperthyroidism and ophthalmopathy. V was trimmed by 1 base and J by 4 bases, leaving 13 bases between them. The CDR3 spans 15 residues. The V gene's germline CDR1 is LGHDT and CDR2 YNNKEL (reference sequence). RNA transcripts served as the template for amplifying TCR beta CDR3 regions. TCR CDR3 underwent first-round RT-PCR with the HTBI primer set. TCRdb re-derived calls from the multiplex PCR reads in MiXCR, one entry per CDR3 protein. The sample includes hundreds of thousands of distinct CDR3 sequences, over 20% of them seen just once. Overall study results and limits: Blood held most thyroid clonotypes expanded above 0.001 frequency.

This clonotype was seen a handful of times. Its antigen is unknown. This chain links TRBV3-1 with TRBJ2-5, with D tentatively TRBD1 (6 bases). The TCR originated in a man aged 30 to 45 with Graves' ophthalmopathy. Material: blood. The CDR3 loop is CASSQVRGWGETQYF. DNA for the CDR3: TGTGCCAGCAGCCAAGTTAGGGGGTGGGGAGAGACCCAGTACTTC.